This T cell receptor (beta chain) was identified in a study of cytomegalovirus exposure and HLA in healthy donors. Findings and limits, study-wide: Some public TCRs appeared in many individuals, while most sequences were rare.

Looked up from germline, CDR1 is MNHNY and CDR2 is SVGAGI (reference sequence). CDR3 length: 11 residues. V dropped 4 bases and J dropped 8 bases, with 8 bases sitting between them. Concerning this clone: Antigen: not known.

Here immunoSEQ multiplex PCR was the method, and the copy in TCRdb shows in-frame clones only, minus some. Altogether roughly 250,000 clones are present, roughly 86% being singletons, with the ten largest covering 0.95% to 1.5%. The V and J genes are TRBV6-6 and TRBJ1-2, with D unresolved. The TCR comes from a woman aged 30 to 39 in good health and CMV-seropositive. The sequencing sample was made of PBMCs. The CDR3 sequence: CASSSEVGYTF. CDR3 coding DNA: TGTGCCAGCAGTTCCGAGGTCGGCTACACCTTC.